The present T cell receptor (beta chain) was sequenced within a study of metastatic and nonmetastatic thyroid tumors. Study at large: Repertoire comparisons spanned blood and tumor or nodule tissue from malignant and benign thyroid patients.

Original analysis: It was from CDR3 differences across clinicopathological groups that a distant-metastasis classifier for papillary thyroid cancer was built. From the PCR reads, TCRdb re-called clones with MiXCR. TCRdb, rather than the study authors, made the V and J calls. The data show about 53,000 clones, 20% to 25% seen once. General study results and limits: Malignant thyroid tumors reportedly had TCR beta diversity that was significantly higher than in benign nodules, in blood and tumor.

This clone was counted many times. Its antigen is not identified. The CDR3 contains 19 residues. Trimming stripped 5 bases from V and 0 bases from J, with 21 bases between. CDR1 KGHDR and CDR2 SFDVKD come from the germline V gene. Thyroid surgery had not been preceded by any treatment in any patient. The clonotype comes from a female donor with papillary thyroid cancer or a benign thyroid nodule (not recorded which). Some clones in this sample may be carry-over from other donors' samples. J is TRBJ2-2 and V is TRBV24-1; the D call may be TRBD1 or TRBD2 (5 bases each). Sequencing used blood. The CDR3 reads CATSGGSVTGRPNTGELFF. The CDR3 DNA reads TGTGCCACCAGTGGGGGGTCCGTTACCGGTCGACCGAACACCGGGGAGCTGTTTTTT.